Detailed here is one T cell receptor (beta chain). Its antigen is unidentified. The data are from a study of beta chain features in type 1 diabetes. The entirety of the isolated RNA underwent reverse transcription, so expressed TCRB transcripts were sequenced. The data were produced by immunoSEQ multiplex PCR, yet TCRdb's version contains in-frame clones alone and is incomplete. In the table there are around 70,000 clones, around 49% of which are singletons. The trim removed 3 bases at V and 6 bases at J, leaving 11 bases unmatched. This CDR3 region has 15 residues. Per germline, CDR1 SGHDT and CDR2 YYEEEE. Study-level points and caveats: These data did not resolve whether HLA type affects TCRB rearrangement. Type 1 diabetes patients showed a moderate but significant shortening of TCRB CDR3s in all four CD4+ subsets.

J is TRBJ1-2 and V is TRBV5-6, with 7 bases that match TRBD1. The clonotype was recovered from a man between 25 and 39 years old with type 1 diabetes. Specimen: central memory CD4+ T cells from blood. The DNA for the CDR3 is TGTGCCAGCAGCTCCTTTGACAGGGCGATGAATGGCTACACCTTC. Residues: CASSSFDRAMNGYTF. Filled out from reference TRBV5-6 and TRBJ1-2, the complete variable domain reads DAGVTQSPTHLIKTRGQQVTLRCSPKSGHDTVSWYQQALGQGPQFIFQYYEEEERQRGNFPDRFSGHQFPNYSSELNVNALLLGDSALYLCASSSFDRAMNGYTFGSGTRLTVV.